This passage covers 28 T cell receptor beta chains from one sample sequenced in a study of cytomegalovirus exposure and HLA in healthy donors (dated by TCRdb to about 2017). Library method: the immunoSEQ multiplex PCR assay. TCRdb took over this immuneACCESS table, retaining in-frame rearrangements with V and J assigned. Such tables are incomplete; in checked studies, under half of the missing clones stem from an unresolved V gene, and the remainder is unexplained. This sample has 60,000 to 65,000 clones in its table, and almost 97% of those were observed once. 0.9% to 1.5% of the sample rests with the top ten. Sequencing input: PBMCs. The receptors were gathered from a young woman in good health and CMV-seronegative.

V gene TRBV10-1 combines with J gene TRBJ2-7; D possibly corresponds to TRBD2 (6 bases). The CDR3 has 15 amino acids. Trimming stripped 6 bases from V and 0 bases from J, with 15 bases between. Germline V gives CDR1 WNHNN, CDR2 SYGVQD (reference sequence). The DNA of the CDR3 is TGCGCCAGCAGGCGTGGGGACGGGGGCTCCTACGAGCAGTACTTC. Protein product: CASRRGDGGSYEQYF.

This clone was counted once. The J gene is TRBJ2-5, the V gene TRBV5-1; 8 nucleotides agree with TRBD2. From germline, CDR1 is SGHRS and CDR2 YFSETQ. Losses at the gene ends were 4 bases for V and 5 bases for J; bases not matched to a gene: 7. This CDR3 is 14 amino acids long. CDR3 loop: CASSPGGAEETQYF. CDR3 in DNA: TGCGCCAGCAGCCCGGGGGGGGCGGAGGAGACCCAGTACTTC.

The chain employs TRBV6-5 and TRBJ2-5; 7 bases match TRBD1. CDR3 length: 14 amino acids. The germline CDR1 and CDR2 sequences are MNHEY and SVGAGI. With 3 bases clipped from V and 4 bases from J, the junction kept 5 bases outside the gene matches. CDR3 residues: CASSYWDSRETQYF. CDR3 in DNA: TGTGCCAGCAGTTATTGGGACAGTCGAGAGACCCAGTACTTC.

The gene calls are TRBV18 and TRBJ1-2, with D perhaps matching TRBD1 (5 bases). V dropped 3 bases and J dropped 8 bases, with 13 bases sitting between them. CDR3 length: 13 residues. Germline-derived CDR1 and CDR2 are KGHSH and LQKENI. The DNA of the CDR3 is TGTGCCAGCTCACCGGGACCGGCGGGAGGCTACACCTTC. Protein product: CASSPGPAGGYTF.

The gene calls are TRBV27 and TRBJ1-2, with 10 bases lining up with TRBD1. The V segment lost 4 bases and the J segment 8 bases; nucleotides outside the gene matches: 7. Germline V gene lookup returns CDR1 MNHEY and CDR2 SMNVEV (reference sequence). The CDR3 loop spans 14 amino acids. For the CDR3, the DNA is TGTGCCAGCAGTTGGACAGGGGGTATGTTGGGCTACACCTTC. It encodes CASSWTGGMLGYTF.

This clone appeared a single time. V usage is TRBV25-1 and J usage is TRBJ2-3, with 9 bases aligning to TRBD2. This CDR3 is built from 11 residues. In germline, CDR1 is MGHDK, CDR2 SYGVNS. The chain's CDR3 is CGGGGVGTQYF. CDR3 coding DNA: TGTGGCGGGGGGGGAGTAGGTACGCAGTATTTT.

The chain combines TRBV5-1 with TRBJ2-7; D gene uncertain. The germline V gene encodes CDR1 SGHRS and CDR2 YFSETQ. The CDR3 runs to 14 residues. Trimming pared 1 base from V and 0 bases from J, leaving 8 bases between. CDR3 sequence reads: CASSLWSTSYEQYF. As DNA, the CDR3 is TGCGCCAGCAGCTTGTGGAGCACCTCCTACGAGCAGTACTTC.

This sequence joins TRBV6-1 and TRBJ2-5; 10 bases match TRBD2. With 6 bases clipped from V and 4 bases from J, the junction kept 2 bases outside the gene matches. Germline V lookup: CDR1 MNHNS, CDR2 SASEGT. This CDR3 has 13 residues. The CDR3 sequence is CASRLAGLETQYF. CDR3 nucleotides: TGTGCCAGCAGACTAGCGGGACTAGAGACCCAGTACTTC.

V is TRBV4-2 and J is TRBJ2-3; 7 bases match TRBD2. Trimming at V came to 3 bases and at J to 5 bases, leaving 2 bases not matched to a gene. The CDR3 is made up of 13 amino acids. Germline values: CDR1 LGHNA, CDR2 YNFKEQ. The chain's CDR3 is CASSQWGGDTQYF. The CDR3 DNA is TGTGCCAGCAGCCAGTGGGGGGGAGATACGCAGTATTTT.

The chain has TRBV13 and TRBJ1-1; 7 nucleotides line up with TRBD1. The CDR3 covers 14 residues. CDR1 PRHDT and CDR2 FYEKMQ come from the germline V gene (reference sequence). V was pared by 5 bases and J by 4 bases, with 7 bases of the junction left unmatched. CDR3 bases: TGTGCCAGCAGCGCCAGGGCAGGGGGCACTGAAGCTTTCTTT. Amino acid sequence: CASSARAGGTEAFF.

J is TRBJ2-1 and V is TRBV5-4, with 7 bases identical to TRBD1. CDR1 and CDR2 from the germline V gene are SGHNT and YYREEE (reference sequence). V shed 4 bases and J 7 bases; nucleotides not matched to a gene: 8. CDR3 length: 14 residues. The CDR3 spells CASSGKGRGNEQFF. CDR3 DNA: TGTGCCAGCAGCGGGAAAGGCAGGGGGAATGAGCAGTTCTTC.

This rearrangement joins TRBV29-1 to TRBJ2-1, with TRBD2 matching 8 bases. Losses at the gene ends were 3 bases for V and 9 bases for J; bases not matched to a gene: 13. The CDR3 loop spans 15 amino acids. The germline CDR1 and CDR2 sequences are SQVTM and ANQGSEA. CDR3 coding DNA: TGCAGCGTTGAGATGAGACTAGCGCCGGTCGGTGAGCAGTTCTTC. This sequence encodes CSVEMRLAPVGEQFF.

This clone has just one count. The CDR3 sequence is CASSGTLGPGELFF. In nucleotides, the CDR3 is TGTGCCAGCTCCGGGACTTTGGGCCCCGGGGAGCTGTTTTTT. This chain connects TRBV10-3 to TRBJ2-2; the D gene is possibly TRBD2 (6 bases). Germline CDR1 ENHRY, CDR2 SYGVKD. V shed 10 bases and J shed 6 bases, with 18 bases lying between them. This CDR3 comprises 14 residues.

The chain links TRBV6-6 to TRBJ2-7; 7 positions agree with TRBD2. This CDR3 has 15 residues. Losses at the gene ends were 2 bases for V and 4 bases for J; bases not matched to a gene: 8. From germline, CDR1 is MNHNY and CDR2 SVGAGI (reference sequence). CDR3 DNA: TGTGCCAGCAGTTACACCGACGGGGGGAGGTACGAGCAGTACTTC. It yields the protein CASSYTDGGRYEQYF.

This chain uses TRBV9 with TRBJ1-4; tentatively, D is TRBD1 (5 bases). Trimming left V 0 bases short and J 2 bases short, with 11 bases between. The CDR3 spans 16 residues. Germline CDR1 is SGDLS and CDR2 is YYNGEE. The CDR3 loop reads CASSVDGEGTNEKLFF. The CDR3, as DNA: TGTGCCAGCAGCGTAGACGGGGAGGGGACTAATGAAAAACTGTTTTTT. The complete variable domain, with remaining parts taken from reference TRBV9 and TRBJ1-4, reads DSGVTQTPKHLITATGQRVTLRCSPRSGDLSVYWYQQSLDQGLQFLIQYYNGEERAKGNILERFSAQQFPDLHSELNLSSLELGDSALYFCASSVDGEGTNEKLFFGSGTQLSVL.

The chain carries TRBV7-9 and TRBJ2-7, with 7 positions matching TRBD1. Trimming took 5 bases from V and 1 from J; bases not matched to a gene: 11. The CDR3 length is 16 residues. Germline CDR1 SEHNR, CDR2 FQNEAQ (reference sequence). The DNA of the CDR3 is TGTGCCAGCAGCCTAGGGGCCGGGACAGCGTCCTACGAGCAGTACTTC. Translating gives CASSLGAGTASYEQYF.

The chain combines TRBV6-4 with TRBJ2-1, with 12 bases identical to TRBD2. The CDR3 runs to 14 residues. Germline CDR1 and CDR2: MRHNA and SNTAGT. V shed 2 bases, J shed 11 bases, and the junction held 4 bases outside the gene matches. The CDR3 protein is CASSDGLAGGKQFF. In DNA form, the CDR3 reads TGTGCCAGCAGTGACGGGCTAGCGGGAGGGAAGCAGTTCTTC.

The V call is TRBV7-8, the J call TRBJ2-1, with TRBD2 identical over 8 bases. V shed 5 bases and J 2 bases; nucleotides not matched to a gene: 5. CDR3 length: 15 residues. Germline-derived CDR1 and CDR2 are SGHVS and FQNEAQ. Written as DNA, the CDR3 is TGTGCCAGCAGCACAAGGACTAGCACCTACAATGAGCAGTTCTTC. As protein: CASSTRTSTYNEQFF.

This sequence joins TRBV5-6 and TRBJ2-5; D ambiguous. Germline V gene lookup returns CDR1 SGHDT and CDR2 YYEEEE. V lost 3 bases and J 5 bases, leaving 8 bases between the germline ends. The length of the CDR3 is 12 residues. CDR3 coding DNA: TGTGCCAGCAGCTCCCCTCCCGAGACCCAGTACTTC. Its translation is CASSSPPETQYF.

This sequence joins TRBV4-3 and TRBJ2-5; TRBD1 matches at 9 bases. In germline, CDR1 is LGHNA, CDR2 YSLEER. J lost 3 bases, V lost 10 bases, and 6 bases had no gene match. The CDR3 contains 13 residues. CDR3 sequence: CATSRDREETQYF. CDR3 nucleotides: TGCGCCACCTCCCGGGACAGGGAAGAGACCCAGTACTTC.

J is TRBJ2-2 and V is TRBV7-9; 11 nucleotides line up with TRBD1. Looked up from germline, CDR1 is SEHNR and CDR2 is FQNEAQ (reference sequence). J was trimmed by 5 bases and V by 5 bases; bases with no gene match: 10. This CDR3 has 17 residues. In DNA form, the CDR3 reads TGTGCCAGCAGCCCCCAGGACAGGGGGCGCTTGACCGGGGAGCTGTTTTTT. It is translated as CASSPQDRGRLTGELFF.

The chain uses TRBV20-1 and TRBJ2-5; D gene uncertain. This CDR3 is built from 11 residues. Germline V gives CDR1 DFQATT, CDR2 SNEGSKA (reference sequence). The V and J ends lost 6 bases and 5 bases respectively, with 10 bases between them. CDR3 region: CSADPGETQYF. The CDR3 bases are TGCAGTGCCGACCCCGGGGAGACCCAGTACTTC.

CDR3 in amino acids: CASSQTHWVDTQYF. As DNA, the CDR3 is TGTGCCAGCTCACAGACTCATTGGGTAGATACGCAGTATTTT. The rearrangement links TRBV18 to TRBJ2-3; D remains ambiguous. CDR1 is KGHSH and CDR2 is LQKENI in the germline V gene. This CDR3 has 14 residues. V gave up 4 bases and J gave up 5 bases, with 13 bases separating them. The whole variable domain, remainder taken from reference TRBV18 and TRBJ2-3, is NAGVMQNPRHLVRRRGQEARLRCSPMKGHSHVYWYRQLPEEGLKFMVYLQKENIIDESGMPKERFSAEFPKEGPSILRIQQVVRGDSAAYFCASSQTHWVDTQYFGPGTRLTVL.

This chain links TRBV2 with TRBJ1-5, with a possible D match to TRBD1 (5 bases). Germline V gene sequence: CDR1 SNHLY, CDR2 FYNNEI. V lost 8 bases to trimming and J lost 5 bases, with 10 bases between them. CDR3 size: 12 residues. The CDR3 bases are TGTGCCAGCCGCTCGGGGGATCAGCCCCAGCATTTT. Translating gives CASRSGDQPQHF.

This chain connects TRBV5-1 to TRBJ2-6; 8 bases map to TRBD1. Trimming at V came to 8 bases and at J to 0 bases, leaving 7 bases not matched to a gene. CDR3 length: 16 residues. Germline-derived CDR1 and CDR2 are SGHRS and YFSETQ. CDR3 sequence reads: CASVSTGVSGANVLTF. CDR3 DNA sequence: TGCGCCAGTGTCTCGACAGGGGTCTCTGGGGCCAACGTCCTGACTTTC.

This clone was seen only once. The J gene is TRBJ1-5, the V gene TRBV7-2; TRBD1 is a possible D gene (5 bases). The CDR3 sequence is 13 residues long. Between the trimmed V and J ends, which lost 5 bases and 7 bases, there was a span of 12 bases. CDR1 is SGHTA, CDR2 FQGNSA, per germline. Here the CDR3 DNA reads TGTGCCAGCAGCCCAGGGTTGTGGCAGCCCCAGCATTTT. Residues: CASSPGLWQPQHF. Looking up the rest from reference TRBV7-2 and TRBJ1-5 gives the full variable domain: GAGVSQSPSNKVTEKGKDVELRCDPISGHTALYWYRQSLGQGLEFLIYFQGNSAPDKSGLPSDRFSAERTGGSVSTLTIQRTQQEDSAVYLCASSPGLWQPQHFGDGTRLSIL.

This clone has just one count. This sequence joins TRBV9 and TRBJ2-1; 8 bases map to TRBD2. Germline values: CDR1 SGDLS, CDR2 YYNGEE. CDR3 length equals 18 residues. Losses at the gene ends were 4 bases for V and 4 bases for J; bases not matched to a gene: 16. The DNA for the CDR3 is TGTGCCAGCAGCCCCAGGCGGGGGGCAACGAAGCCTTACAATGAGCAGTTCTTC. Its protein product is CASSPRRGATKPYNEQFF.

This chain uses TRBV29-1 with TRBJ2-3, with D maybe TRBD2 (7 bases). Trimming cost V 7 bases and J 2 bases, with 13 bases left between them. There are 13 residues in the CDR3. Germline V gene lookup returns CDR1 SQVTM and CDR2 ANQGSEA. For the CDR3, the DNA is TGCAGCGGAGGGGGACTATACACAGATACGCAGTATTTT. Protein: CSGGGLYTDTQYF.